This TCR beta chain was recorded in a study of OX40 agonist ivuxolimab in advanced cancers. Study-wide context: Two patients with cutaneous melanoma and one with hepatocellular carcinoma, three in total, showed partial responses. General study points: Dose levels from 0.1 to 3.0 mg/kg saw CD4+ and CD8+ blood T cells expand clonally by week 6. CD8+ T cells showed, on average, more clonal expansion than CD4+ cells.

V lost 0 bases and J lost 4, with 12 bases in between. The CDR3 extends over 15 amino acids. Germline V gene data show CDR1 as MGHRA and CDR2 as YSYEKL. On this clone: The antigen remains unidentified.

The method was immunoSEQ multiplex PCR; TCRdb's version includes in-frame clones alone and lacks a portion of them. The table has about 93,000 clones, approximately 94% seen once. Autoimmune disease history or systemic immunosuppression meant exclusion. Sequenced material: CD4+ or CD8+ T cells sorted from blood, taken in a trial of the OX40 agonist ivuxolimab. The V call is TRBV4-1, the J call TRBJ1-2; D not resolved. This clonotype was obtained from an adult with an advanced solid tumor such as melanoma, head and neck, liver or kidney cancer. Here the CDR3 reads CASSQEEGNLYGYTF. CDR3 bases: TGCGCCAGCAGCCAAGAAGAGGGTAATCTCTATGGCTACACCTTC.